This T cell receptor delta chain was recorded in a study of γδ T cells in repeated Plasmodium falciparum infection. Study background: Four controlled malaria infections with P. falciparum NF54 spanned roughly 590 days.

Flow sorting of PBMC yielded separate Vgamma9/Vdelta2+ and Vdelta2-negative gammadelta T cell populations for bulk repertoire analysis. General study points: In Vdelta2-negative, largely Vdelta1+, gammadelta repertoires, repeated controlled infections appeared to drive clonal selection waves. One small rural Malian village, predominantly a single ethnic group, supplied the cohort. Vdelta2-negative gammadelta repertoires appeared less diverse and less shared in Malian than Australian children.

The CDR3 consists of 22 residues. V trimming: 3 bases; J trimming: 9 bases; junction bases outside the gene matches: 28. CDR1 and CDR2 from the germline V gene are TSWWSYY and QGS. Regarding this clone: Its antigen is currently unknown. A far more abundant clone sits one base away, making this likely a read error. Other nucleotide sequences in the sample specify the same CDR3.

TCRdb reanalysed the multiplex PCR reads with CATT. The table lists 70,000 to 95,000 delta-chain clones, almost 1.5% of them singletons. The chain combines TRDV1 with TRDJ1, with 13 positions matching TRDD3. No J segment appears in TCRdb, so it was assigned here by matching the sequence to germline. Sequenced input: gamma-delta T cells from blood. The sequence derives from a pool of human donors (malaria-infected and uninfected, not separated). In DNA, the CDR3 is TGTGCTCTTGGGGACCCGCCCACACTTCCTACTTTTCTTTACTGGGGGATACGCGAACTCATCTTT. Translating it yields CALGDPPTLPTFLYWGIRELIF.